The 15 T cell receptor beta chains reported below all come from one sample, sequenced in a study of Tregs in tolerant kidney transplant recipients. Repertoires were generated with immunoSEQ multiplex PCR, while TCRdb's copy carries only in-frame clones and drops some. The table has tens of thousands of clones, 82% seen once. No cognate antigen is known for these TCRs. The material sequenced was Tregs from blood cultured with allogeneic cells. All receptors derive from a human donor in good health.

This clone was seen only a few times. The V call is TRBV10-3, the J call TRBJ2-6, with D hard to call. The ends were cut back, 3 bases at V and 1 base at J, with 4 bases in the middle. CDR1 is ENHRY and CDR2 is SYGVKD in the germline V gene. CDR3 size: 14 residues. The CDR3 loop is CAISEGSGANVLTF. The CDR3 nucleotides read TGTGCCATCAGTGAAGGGTCTGGGGCCAACGTCCTGACTTTC.

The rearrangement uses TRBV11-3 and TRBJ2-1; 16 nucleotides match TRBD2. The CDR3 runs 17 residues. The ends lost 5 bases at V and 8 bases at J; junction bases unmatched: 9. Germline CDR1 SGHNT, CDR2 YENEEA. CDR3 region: CASSQGTSGRARDEQFF. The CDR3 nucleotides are TGTGCCAGCAGCCAAGGGACTAGCGGGAGGGCGAGAGATGAGCAGTTCTTC.

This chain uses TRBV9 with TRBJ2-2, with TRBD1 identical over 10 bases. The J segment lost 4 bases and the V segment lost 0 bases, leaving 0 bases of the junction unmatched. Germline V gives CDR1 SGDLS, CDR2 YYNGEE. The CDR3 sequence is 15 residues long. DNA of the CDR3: TGTGCCAGCAGCGTAGGGACAGGGGGCACCGGGGAGCTGTTTTTT. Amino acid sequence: CASSVGTGGTGELFF. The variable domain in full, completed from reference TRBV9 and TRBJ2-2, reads DSGVTQTPKHLITATGQRVTLRCSPRSGDLSVYWYQQSLDQGLQFLIQYYNGEERAKGNILERFSAQQFPDLHSELNLSSLELGDSALYFCASSVGTGGTGELFFGEGSRLTVL.

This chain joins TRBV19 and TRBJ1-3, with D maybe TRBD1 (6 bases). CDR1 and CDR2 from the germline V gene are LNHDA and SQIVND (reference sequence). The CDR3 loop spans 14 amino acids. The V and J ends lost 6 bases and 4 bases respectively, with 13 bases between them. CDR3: CASSYTGIGNTIYF. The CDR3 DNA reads TGTGCCAGTAGCTATACAGGGATCGGAAACACCATATATTTT.

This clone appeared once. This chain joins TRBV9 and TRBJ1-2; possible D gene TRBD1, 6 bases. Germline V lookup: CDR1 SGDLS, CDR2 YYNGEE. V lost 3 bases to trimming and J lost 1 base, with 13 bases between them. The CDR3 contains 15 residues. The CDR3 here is CASSGDRWLNYGYTF. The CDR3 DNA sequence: TGTGCCAGCAGCGGTGACAGGTGGCTTAACTATGGCTACACCTTC.

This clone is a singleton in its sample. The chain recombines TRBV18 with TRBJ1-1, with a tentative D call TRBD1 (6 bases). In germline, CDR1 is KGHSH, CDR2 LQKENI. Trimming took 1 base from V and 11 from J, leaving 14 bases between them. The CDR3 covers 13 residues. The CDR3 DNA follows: TGTGCCAGCTCACCACTGGGGGCTCAGTCCGCTTTCTTT. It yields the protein CASSPLGAQSAFF.

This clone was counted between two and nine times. The CDR3 is CASSGSLYEQYF. The CDR3 DNA reads TGTGCCAGCAGCGGGAGTCTCTACGAGCAGTACTTC. The chain uses TRBV7-2 and TRBJ2-7, with D possibly TRBD2 on 5 matching bases. Germline V lookup: CDR1 SGHTA, CDR2 FQGNSA. V was cut by 5 bases and J by 3 bases, with 8 bases left in between. The CDR3 is 12 residues long.

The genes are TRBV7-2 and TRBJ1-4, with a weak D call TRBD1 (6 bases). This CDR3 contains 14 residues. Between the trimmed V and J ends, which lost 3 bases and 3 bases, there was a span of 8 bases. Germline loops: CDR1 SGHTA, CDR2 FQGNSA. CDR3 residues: CASSFRGANEKLFF. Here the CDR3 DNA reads TGTGCCAGCAGCTTCAGGGGAGCTAATGAAAAACTGTTTTTT.

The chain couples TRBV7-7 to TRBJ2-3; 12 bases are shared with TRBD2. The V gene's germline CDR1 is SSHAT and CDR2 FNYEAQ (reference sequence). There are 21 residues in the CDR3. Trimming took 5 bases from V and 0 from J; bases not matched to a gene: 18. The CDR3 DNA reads TGTGCCAGCAGCCCAGCGGCCCCTACTAGCGGGGGGCCCACTAGCACAGATACGCAGTATTTT. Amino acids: CASSPAAPTSGGPTSTDTQYF.

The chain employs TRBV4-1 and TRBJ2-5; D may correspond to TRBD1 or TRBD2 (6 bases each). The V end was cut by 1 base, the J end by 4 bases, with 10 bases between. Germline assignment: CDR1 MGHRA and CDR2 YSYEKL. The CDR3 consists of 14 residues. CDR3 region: CASSQGGAGETQYF. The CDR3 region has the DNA TGCGCCAGCAGCCAAGGGGGGGCAGGAGAGACCCAGTACTTC.

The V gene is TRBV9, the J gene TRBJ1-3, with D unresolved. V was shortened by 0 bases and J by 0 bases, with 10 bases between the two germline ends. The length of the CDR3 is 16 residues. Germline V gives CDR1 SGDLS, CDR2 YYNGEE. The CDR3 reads CASSVDPIASGNTIYF. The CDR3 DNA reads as TGTGCCAGCAGCGTAGATCCCATCGCCTCTGGAAACACCATATATTTT.

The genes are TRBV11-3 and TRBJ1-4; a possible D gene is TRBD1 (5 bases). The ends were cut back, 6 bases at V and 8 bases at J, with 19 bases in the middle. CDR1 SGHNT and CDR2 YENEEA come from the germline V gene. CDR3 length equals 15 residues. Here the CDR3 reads CASRNEAGQREKLFF. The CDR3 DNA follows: TGTGCCAGCAGGAACGAGGCAGGGCAGCGGGAAAAACTGTTTTTT.

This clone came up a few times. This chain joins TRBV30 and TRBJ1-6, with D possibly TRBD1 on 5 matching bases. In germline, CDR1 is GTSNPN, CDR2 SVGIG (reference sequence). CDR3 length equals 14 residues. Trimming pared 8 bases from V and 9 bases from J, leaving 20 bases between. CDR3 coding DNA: TGTGCCCGTAGAAGGGGCAGTGTTGGTTCACCCCTCCACTTT. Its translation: CARRRGSVGSPLHF.

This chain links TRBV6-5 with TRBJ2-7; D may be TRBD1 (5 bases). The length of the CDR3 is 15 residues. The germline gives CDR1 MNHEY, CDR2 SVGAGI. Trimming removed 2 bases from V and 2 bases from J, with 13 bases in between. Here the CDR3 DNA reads TGTGCCAGCAGTTACCGCCATACAGGAACCTACGAGCAGTACTTC. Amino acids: CASSYRHTGTYEQYF.

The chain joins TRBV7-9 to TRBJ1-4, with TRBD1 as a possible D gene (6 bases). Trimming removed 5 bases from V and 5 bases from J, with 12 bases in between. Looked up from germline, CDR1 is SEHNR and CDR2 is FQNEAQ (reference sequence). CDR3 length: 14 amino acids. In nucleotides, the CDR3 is TGTGCCAGCAGCATAACAGGGATAAATGAAAAACTGTTTTTT. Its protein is CASSITGINEKLFF.